This T cell receptor (beta chain) was identified in a study of identical twins. The V end lost 1 base, the J end lost 1 base, and 12 bases lay between the germline ends. This CDR3 contains 16 residues. In germline, CDR1 is SGHTA, CDR2 FQGNSA. This clonotype was seen repeatedly, ten times or more. Using its own MiXCR run on the 5' RACE reads, TCRdb lists one record per CDR3 protein. The data show about 570,000 distinct CDR3 sequences, with over 8.5% seen just once and under 3% held by the top ten. The same data also went into a second study, on yellow fever vaccine responses in identical twins.

This receptor was obtained from a woman aged 18-30 years in good health. The sequencing sample was made of PBMCs. The V call is TRBV7-2, the J call TRBJ2-3, with D uncertain. This chain's CDR3 is CASSLVSGYGTDTQYF. DNA of the CDR3: TGTGCCAGCAGCTTAGTAAGTGGGTATGGCACAGATACGCAGTATTTT.